Listed below are T cell receptor beta chains from one sample, sequenced in a study of CD8 T cells in ankylosing spondylitis. TCRdb itself ran the 5' RACE reads through MiXCR, one entry per CDR3 protein. This table has 150,000 to 200,000 distinct CDR3 sequences, 18% appearing once. Sequencing was done on a sample of blood, either unsorted or a sorted T cell fraction (not recorded which). The source is a male donor between 5 and 35 years old with ankylosing spondylitis or in good health (not recorded which). Both conserved end residues are part of each CDR3. D genes are given only for firm matches. A row's size may be missing; if present it is once, few, many or a size class.

TRBD2 TRBJ2-3 many TRBV12-3/TRBV12-4 CASSPYLRLAVTDTQYF TGTGCCAGCAGTCCTTACCTCAGGCTAGCGGTCACAGATACGCAGTATTTT
- TRBJ1-5 few TRBV5-1 CASSIGLNQPQHF TGCGCCAGCAGCATAGGACTGAATCAGCCCCAGCATTTT
- TRBJ2-2 few TRBV6-5 CASIRPTGELFF TGTGCCAGCATCCGCCCCACCGGGGAGCTGTTTTTT
- TRBJ2-1 many TRBV11-2 CASSQGLKGQFF TGTGCCAGCAGCCAGGGATTGAAGGGGCAGTTCTTC
- TRBJ2-7 many TRBV7-9 CASSLVRQGSYEQYF TGTGCCAGCAGCTTAGTTCGCCAGGGGAGCTACGAGCAGTACTTC
TRBD2 TRBJ2-1 few TRBV7-2 CASSPFLAVIYNEQFF TGTGCCAGCAGCCCCTTTCTAGCGGTCATCTACAATGAGCAGTTCTTC
- TRBJ2-5 many TRBV12-3/TRBV12-4 CASSSGTHLGETQYF TGTGCCAGCAGCTCTGGGACCCACCTCGGGGAGACCCAGTACTTC
- TRBJ2-3 many TRBV25-1 CASSEYTSPQYF TGTGCCAGCAGTGAATATACTAGTCCACAGTATTTT
- TRBJ2-2 many TRBV5-1 CASRLVTTNTGELFF TGCGCCAGCAGGCTGGTCACTACGAACACCGGGGAGCTGTTTTTT
TRBD1 TRBJ2-2 - TRBV28 CATTPGQLNTGELFF TGTGCCACCACCCCGGGACAGCTTAACACCGGGGAGCTGTTTTTT
- TRBJ1-5 many TRBV7-8 CASSLEPLWRASNQPQHF TGTGCCAGCAGCTTAGAACCCCTTTGGAGGGCGAGCAATCAGCCCCAGCATTTT
TRBD2 TRBJ2-5 many TRBV29-1 CSYSGGQETQYF TGCAGCTATAGCGGGGGCCAAGAGACCCAGTACTTC
- TRBJ2-2 many TRBV5-1 CASSLESSSTGELFF TGCGCCAGCAGCTTGGAAAGCAGCTCCACCGGGGAGCTGTTTTTT
- TRBJ2-1 many TRBV5-1 CASSLGGSGSYNEQFF TGCGCCAGCAGCTTGGGGGGCAGCGGTTCTTACAATGAGCAGTTCTTC
- TRBJ2-4 few TRBV21-1 CASSKGTSGNGDIQYF TGTGCCAGCAGCAAAGGGACTAGCGGGAATGGGGACATTCAGTACTTC
TRBD1 TRBJ1-5 many TRBV7-2 CASSLVGGQNQPQHF TGTGCCAGCAGCTTAGTAGGGGGCCAAAATCAGCCCCAGCATTTT
TRBD2 TRBJ2-3 many TRBV4-3 CASSQDDGLAGVADTQYF TGCGCCAGCAGCCAAGATGATGGACTAGCGGGGGTCGCAGATACGCAGTATTTT
TRBD1 TRBJ2-1 few TRBV18 CASSPRDRGSYNEQFF TGTGCCAGCTCACCACGGGACAGGGGCTCCTACAATGAGCAGTTCTTC
- TRBJ1-2 many TRBV5-5 CASSLDAANYGYTF TGTGCCAGCAGCTTGGATGCAGCTAACTATGGCTACACCTTC
- TRBJ2-4 - TRBV19 CASSAGRGAKNIQYF TGTGCCAGTAGTGCCGGACGAGGGGCCAAAAACATTCAGTACTTC
TRBD2 TRBJ2-7 many TRBV20-1 CSAGSSGRFNEQYF TGCAGTGCTGGTTCTAGCGGGAGGTTCAACGAGCAGTACTTC
- TRBJ2-7 - TRBV7-2 CASSLIQDSYEQYF TGTGCCAGCAGCTTAATACAGGACTCCTACGAGCAGTACTTC
TRBD2 TRBJ2-5 - TRBV30 CASSGSGSGETQYF TGTGCCTCCTCCGGGAGCGGGAGTGGAGAGACCCAGTACTTC
- TRBJ2-1 - TRBV29-1 CSVTLHPNEQFF TGCAGCGTTACCTTACACCCGAATGAGCAGTTCTTC
- TRBJ2-6 many TRBV29-1 CSVKNSSAGANVLTF TGCAGCGTCAAGAACTCATCTGCGGGGGCCAACGTCCTGACTTTC
TRBD2 TRBJ2-1 - TRBV29-1 CSVGLAGGGYEQFF TGCAGCGTCGGGCTAGCGGGAGGCGGGTATGAGCAGTTCTTC
- TRBJ2-3 many TRBV5-1 CASSPSRAGADTQYF TGCGCCAGCAGTCCCTCGCGGGCTGGGGCAGATACGCAGTATTTT
- TRBJ1-6 - TRBV7-2 CASSSARFGSYPLHF TGTGCCAGCAGCTCAGCGAGATTCGGATCCTACCCCCTCCACTTT
- TRBJ2-1 many TRBV24-1 CATSGSWGVGSNEQFF TGTGCCACCAGTGGTAGTTGGGGAGTCGGGTCCAATGAGCAGTTCTTC
- TRBJ1-2 many TRBV3-1 CASSQDSRGYTF TGTGCCAGCAGCCAAGATAGCCGGGGCTACACCTTC
- TRBJ2-2 many TRBV24-1 CATSDLGRRNTGELFF TGTGCCACCAGTGACCTCGGACGGAGAAACACCGGGGAGCTGTTTTTT
- TRBJ2-1 few TRBV18 CASSPLGFNEQFF TGTGCCAGCTCACCTTTGGGGTTTAATGAGCAGTTCTTC
- TRBJ1-4 many TRBV5-1 CASSWSGGSGEKLFF TGCGCCAGCAGCTGGTCCGGAGGGTCGGGTGAAAAACTGTTTTTT